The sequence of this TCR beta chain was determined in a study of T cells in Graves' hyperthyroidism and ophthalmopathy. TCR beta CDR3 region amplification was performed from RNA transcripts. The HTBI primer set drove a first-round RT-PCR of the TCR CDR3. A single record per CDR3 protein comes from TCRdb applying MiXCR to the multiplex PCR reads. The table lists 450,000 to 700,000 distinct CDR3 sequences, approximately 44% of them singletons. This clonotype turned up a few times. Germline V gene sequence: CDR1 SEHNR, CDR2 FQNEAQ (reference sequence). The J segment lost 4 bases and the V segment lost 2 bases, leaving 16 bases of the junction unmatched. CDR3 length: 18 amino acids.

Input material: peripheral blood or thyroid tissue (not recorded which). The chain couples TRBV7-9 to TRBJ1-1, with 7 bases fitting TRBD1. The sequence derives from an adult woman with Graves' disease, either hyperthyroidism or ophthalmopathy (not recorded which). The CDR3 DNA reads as TGTGCCAGCAGCTTACCCATTGAGGACAGGCATACCATCACTGAAGCTTTCTTT. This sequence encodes CASSLPIEDRHTITEAFF.